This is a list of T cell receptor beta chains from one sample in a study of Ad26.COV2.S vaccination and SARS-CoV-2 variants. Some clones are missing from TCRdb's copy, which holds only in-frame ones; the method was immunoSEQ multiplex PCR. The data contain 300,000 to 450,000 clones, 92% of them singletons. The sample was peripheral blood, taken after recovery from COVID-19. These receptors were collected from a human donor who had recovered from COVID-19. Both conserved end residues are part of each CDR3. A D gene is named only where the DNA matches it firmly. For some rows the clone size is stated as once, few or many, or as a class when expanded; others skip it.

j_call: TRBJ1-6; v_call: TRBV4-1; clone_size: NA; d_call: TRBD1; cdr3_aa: CASSQDGDRGRNSPLHF; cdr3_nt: TGCGCCAGCAGCCAAGATGGGGACAGGGGCCGGAATTCACCCCTCCACTTT
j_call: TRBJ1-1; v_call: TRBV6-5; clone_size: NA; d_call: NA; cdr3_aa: CASSPHGNTEAFF; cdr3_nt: TGTGCCAGCAGTCCACACGGGAACACTGAAGCTTTCTTT
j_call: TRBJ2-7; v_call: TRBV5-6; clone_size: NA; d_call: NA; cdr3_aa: CASSLQVNPRDF; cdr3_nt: TGTGCCAGCAGCTTACAGGTCAACCCGCGGGACTTC
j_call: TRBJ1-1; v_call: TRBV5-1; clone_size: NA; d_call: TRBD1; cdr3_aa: CASSRGGGEATEAFF; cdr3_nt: TGCGCCAGCAGCAGAGGAGGGGGCGAGGCCACTGAAGCTTTCTTT
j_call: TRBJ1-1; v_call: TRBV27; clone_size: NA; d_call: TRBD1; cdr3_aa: CASSPDRAVAEAFF; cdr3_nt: TGTGCCAGCAGCCCGGACAGGGCTGTGGCTGAAGCTTTCTTT
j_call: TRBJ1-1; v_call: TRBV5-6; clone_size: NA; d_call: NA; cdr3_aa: CASSPGHLNTEAFF; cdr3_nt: TGTGCCAGCAGCCCGGGACACCTGAACACTGAAGCTTTCTTT
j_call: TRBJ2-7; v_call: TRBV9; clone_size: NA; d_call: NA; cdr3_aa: CASSVAAVPYEQYF; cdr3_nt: TGTGCCAGCAGCGTAGCGGCGGTTCCCTACGAGCAGTACTTC
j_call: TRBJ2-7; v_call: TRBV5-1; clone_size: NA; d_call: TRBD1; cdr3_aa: CASSTLGQGHYEQYF; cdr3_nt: TGCGCCAGCAGCACCCTGGGACAGGGTCATTACGAGCAGTACTTC
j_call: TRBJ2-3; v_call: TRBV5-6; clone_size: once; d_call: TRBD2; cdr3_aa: CASSSGLVGGLYTDTQYF; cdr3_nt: TGTGCCAGCAGCTCAGGGCTGGTGGGGGGGTTATACACAGATACGCAGTATTTT
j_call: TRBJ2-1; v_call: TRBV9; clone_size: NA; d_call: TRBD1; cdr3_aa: CASSVGTGVGNEQFF; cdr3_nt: TGTGCCAGCAGCGTCGGGACAGGGGTAGGCAATGAGCAGTTCTTC
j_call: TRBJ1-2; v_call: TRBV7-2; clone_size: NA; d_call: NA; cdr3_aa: CASRLRAQGHGYTF; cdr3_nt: TGTGCCAGCAGGCTACGTGCACAGGGACATGGCTACACCTTC
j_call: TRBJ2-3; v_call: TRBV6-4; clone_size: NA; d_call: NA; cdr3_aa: CASSDSSSLTDTQYF; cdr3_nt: TGTGCCAGCAGTGACTCGTCTAGCCTGACAGATACGCAGTATTTT
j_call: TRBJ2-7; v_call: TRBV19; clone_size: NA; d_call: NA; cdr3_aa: CASSRGQYYEQYF; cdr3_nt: TGTGCCAGTAGCAGAGGACAGTACTACGAGCAGTACTTC
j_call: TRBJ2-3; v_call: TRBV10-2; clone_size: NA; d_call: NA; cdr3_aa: CASRDSDTQYF; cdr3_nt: TGCGCCAGCAGAGATTCAGATACGCAGTATTTT
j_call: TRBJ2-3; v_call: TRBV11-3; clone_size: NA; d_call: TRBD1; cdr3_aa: CSWTGDISDTQYF; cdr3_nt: TGTAGTTGGACAGGGGATATTTCAGATACGCAGTATTTT
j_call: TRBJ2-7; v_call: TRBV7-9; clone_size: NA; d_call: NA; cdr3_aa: CASSLGGQTYEQYF; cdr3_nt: TGTGCCAGCAGCTTAGGCGGACAGACCTACGAGCAGTACTTC
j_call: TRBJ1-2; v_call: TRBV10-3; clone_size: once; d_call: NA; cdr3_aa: CAISEDYRVIYGYTF; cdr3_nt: TGTGCCATCAGTGAGGATTACAGGGTAATATATGGCTACACCTTC
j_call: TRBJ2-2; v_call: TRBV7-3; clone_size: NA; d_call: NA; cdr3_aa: CASSLGLNRELFF; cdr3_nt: TGTGCCAGCAGCTTAGGCCTGAACCGGGAGCTGTTTTTT
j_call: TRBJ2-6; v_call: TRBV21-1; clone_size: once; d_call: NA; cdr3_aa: CASTLPGSGANVLTF; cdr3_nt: TGTGCCAGCACCCTGCCGGGGTCTGGGGCCAACGTCCTGACTTTC
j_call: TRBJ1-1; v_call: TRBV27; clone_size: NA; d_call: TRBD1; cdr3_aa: CASSLTGETEAFF; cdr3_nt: TGTGCCAGCAGTTTAACAGGGGAGACCGAAGCTTTCTTT
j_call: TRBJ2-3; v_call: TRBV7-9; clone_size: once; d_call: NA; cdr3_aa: CASSLQSAADTQYF; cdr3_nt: TGTGCCAGCAGCTTACAGTCGGCGGCAGATACGCAGTATTTT
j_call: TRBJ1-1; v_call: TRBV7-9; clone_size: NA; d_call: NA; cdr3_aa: CASSSKGGGLATEAFF; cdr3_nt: TGTGCCAGCAGCTCCAAGGGTGGGGGCTTAGCAACTGAAGCTTTCTTT
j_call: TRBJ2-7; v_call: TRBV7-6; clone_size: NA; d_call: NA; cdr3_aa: CASSRYTGPTYEQYF; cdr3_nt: TGTGCCAGCAGCAGATACACAGGGCCGACCTACGAGCAGTACTTC
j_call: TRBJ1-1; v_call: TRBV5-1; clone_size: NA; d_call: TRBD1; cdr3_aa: CASSEHTGQGYVENTEAFF; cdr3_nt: TGCGCCAGCAGCGAGCACACAGGACAGGGGTATGTGGAGAACACTGAAGCTTTCTTT
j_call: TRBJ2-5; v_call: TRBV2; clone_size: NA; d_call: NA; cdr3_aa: CASSRGETQYF; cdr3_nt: TGTGCCAGCTCTAGGGGAGAGACCCAGTACTTC
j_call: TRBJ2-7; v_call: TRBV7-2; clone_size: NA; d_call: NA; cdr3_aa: CASSSGVGDYEQYF; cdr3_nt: TGTGCCAGCAGCTCGGGCGTCGGGGACTACGAGCAGTACTTC
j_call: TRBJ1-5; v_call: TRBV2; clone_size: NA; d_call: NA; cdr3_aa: CASSEGRRQPQHF; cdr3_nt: TGTGCCAGCAGTGAAGGCAGGAGGCAGCCCCAGCATTTT
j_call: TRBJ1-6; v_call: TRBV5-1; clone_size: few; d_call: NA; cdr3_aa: CASSLAVSQVNSPLHF; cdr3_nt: TGCGCCAGCAGCTTGGCGGTTTCACAAGTCAATTCACCCCTCCACTTT
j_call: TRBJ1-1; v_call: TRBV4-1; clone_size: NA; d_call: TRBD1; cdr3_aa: CASSQQGAANTEAFF; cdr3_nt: TGCGCCAGCAGCCAACAGGGGGCCGCGAACACTGAAGCTTTCTTT
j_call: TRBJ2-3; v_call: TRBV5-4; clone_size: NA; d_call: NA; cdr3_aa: CASSSRKDTQYF; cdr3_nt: TGTGCCAGCAGCTCTAGAAAGGATACGCAGTATTTT
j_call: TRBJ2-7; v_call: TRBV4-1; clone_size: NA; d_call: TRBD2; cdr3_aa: CASSPDGDYGEQYF; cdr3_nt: TGCGCCAGCAGTCCCGATGGGGACTATGGCGAGCAGTACTTC
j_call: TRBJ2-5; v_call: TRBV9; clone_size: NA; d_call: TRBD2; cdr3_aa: CASSVETGGYQETQYF; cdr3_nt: TGTGCCAGCAGCGTAGAGACGGGGGGGTACCAAGAGACCCAGTACTTC
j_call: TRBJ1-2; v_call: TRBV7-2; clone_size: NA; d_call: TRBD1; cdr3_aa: CASSLVEGAGYGYTF; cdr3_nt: TGTGCCAGCAGCTTAGTAGAGGGGGCGGGCTATGGCTACACCTTC
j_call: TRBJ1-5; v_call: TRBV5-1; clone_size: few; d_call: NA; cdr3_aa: CASSPGDFLGNQPQHF; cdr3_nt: TGCGCCAGCAGCCCAGGAGACTTCTTGGGCAATCAGCCCCAGCATTTT
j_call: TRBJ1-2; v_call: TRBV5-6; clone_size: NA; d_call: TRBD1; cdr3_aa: CASSLADREDGGYTF; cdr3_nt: TGTGCCAGCAGCCTCGCCGACAGGGAAGACGGCGGCTACACCTTC
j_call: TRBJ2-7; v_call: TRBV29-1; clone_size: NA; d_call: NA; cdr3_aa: CSVEGEVGYEQYF; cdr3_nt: TGCAGCGTTGAAGGGGAAGTGGGCTACGAGCAGTACTTC
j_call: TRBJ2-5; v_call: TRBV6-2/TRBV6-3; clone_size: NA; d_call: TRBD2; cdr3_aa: CASSLQGLGMGETQYF; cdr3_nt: TGTGCCAGCAGCCTCCAGGGACTAGGGATGGGAGAGACCCAGTACTTC
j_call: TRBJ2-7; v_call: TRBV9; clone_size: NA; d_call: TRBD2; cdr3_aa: CASSVNGRETYEQYF; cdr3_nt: TGTGCCAGCAGCGTAAACGGGAGGGAGACCTACGAGCAGTACTTC
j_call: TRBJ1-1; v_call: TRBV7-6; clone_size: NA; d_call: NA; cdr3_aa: CASSLVPVTEAFF; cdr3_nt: TGTGCCAGCAGCTTAGTTCCGGTCACTGAAGCTTTCTTT
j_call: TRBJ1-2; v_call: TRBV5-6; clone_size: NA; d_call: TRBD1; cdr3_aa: CASSSTGGQGYTF; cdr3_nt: TGTGCCAGCAGCTCGACAGGGGGGCAGGGCTACACCTTC
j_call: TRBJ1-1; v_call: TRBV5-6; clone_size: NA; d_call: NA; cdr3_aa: CASSLVDRVIEAFF; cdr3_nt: TGTGCCAGCAGCTTGGTCGACAGAGTAATTGAAGCTTTCTTT
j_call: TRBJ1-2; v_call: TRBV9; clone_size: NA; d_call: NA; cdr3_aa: CASSVRTVPDYGYTF; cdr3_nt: TGTGCCAGCAGCGTTAGGACGGTTCCAGACTATGGCTACACCTTC
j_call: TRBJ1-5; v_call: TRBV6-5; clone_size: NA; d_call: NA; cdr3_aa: CASSYSPSGGQPQHF; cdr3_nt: TGTGCCAGCAGTTACTCTCCCTCGGGCGGCCAGCCCCAGCATTTT
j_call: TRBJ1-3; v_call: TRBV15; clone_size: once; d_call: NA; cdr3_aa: CATSRDPSLGNTIYF; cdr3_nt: TGTGCCACCAGCAGAGATCCCTCACTTGGAAACACCATATATTTT
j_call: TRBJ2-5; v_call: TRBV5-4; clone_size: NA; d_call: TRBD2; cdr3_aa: CASSFGAASGGALETQYF; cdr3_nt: TGTGCCAGCAGCTTCGGTGCGGCTAGCGGGGGGGCTTTAGAGACCCAGTACTTC
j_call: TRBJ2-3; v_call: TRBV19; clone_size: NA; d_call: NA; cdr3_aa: CASSAPGGTDTQYF; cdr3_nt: TGTGCCAGTAGTGCCCCGGGGGGCACAGATACGCAGTATTTT
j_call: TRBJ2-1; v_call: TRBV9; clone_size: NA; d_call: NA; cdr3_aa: CASSGREQFF; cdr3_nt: TGTGCCAGCAGCGGTCGAGAGCAGTTCTTC
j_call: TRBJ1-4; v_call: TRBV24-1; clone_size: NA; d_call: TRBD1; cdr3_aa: CATPPFQDREDEKLFF; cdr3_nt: TGTGCCACCCCCCCGTTTCAAGACAGGGAAGATGAAAAACTGTTTTTT
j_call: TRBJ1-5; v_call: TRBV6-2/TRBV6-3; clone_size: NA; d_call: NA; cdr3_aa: CASRPVRGFQPQHF; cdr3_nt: TGTGCCAGCCGCCCCGTGCGGGGTTTTCAGCCCCAGCATTTT
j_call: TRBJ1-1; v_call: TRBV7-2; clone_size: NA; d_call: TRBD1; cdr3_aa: CASSPRQGANTEAFF; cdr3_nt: TGTGCCAGCAGCCCGAGACAGGGGGCGAACACTGAAGCTTTCTTT
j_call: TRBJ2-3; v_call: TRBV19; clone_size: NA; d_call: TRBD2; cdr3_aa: CASSIQTTREGSTDTQYF; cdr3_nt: TGTGCCAGTAGTATACAGACGACCAGGGAGGGGAGCACAGATACGCAGTATTTT
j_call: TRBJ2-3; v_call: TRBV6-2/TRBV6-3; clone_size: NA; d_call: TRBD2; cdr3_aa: CASSRYSGGLDTQYF; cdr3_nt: TGTGCCAGCAGCCGCTATAGCGGGGGGTTAGATACGCAGTATTTT
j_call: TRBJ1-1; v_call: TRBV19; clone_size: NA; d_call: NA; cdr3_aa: CASSLFPGGAFF; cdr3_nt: TGTGCCAGTAGTCTCTTTCCTGGGGGGGCTTTCTTT
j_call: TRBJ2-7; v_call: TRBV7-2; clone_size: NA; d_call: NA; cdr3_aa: CASSLGVSYEQYF; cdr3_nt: TGTGCCAGCAGTTTGGGCGTCTCCTACGAGCAGTACTTC